The present T cell receptor beta chain was sequenced within a study of blood T cell repertoires in COVID-19 (TCRdb year 2020). General notes on the study: Samples covering the acute and convalescent phases of COVID-19 were provided by collaborators in the United States, Italy and Spain. The material from the prospective study consisted of cDNA or gDNA derived from T cells, B-cell-depleted T cells, or PBMCs. The dataset comprised deeply sampled blood TCRbeta repertoires from subjects exposed to, actively infected with, or recovered from COVID-19. The repertoires were released in a freely available public database intended as a resource for research on the immune response to SARS-CoV-2. Samples came from the ongoing ImmuneRACE study (first 160 participants) plus 1,254 subjects from 6 global collaborators. Sample metadata almost always included a de-identified subject ID, COVID-19 status, age in years and sex. Where available, HLA class I and class II types were taken from metadata supplied by the sample provider and were not determined by assay-based typing. Points the paper makes about the study in general: How much clinical and demographic metadata was included differed by source and by participant, and the metadata was provided uncurated.

This clone was counted a few times. Its antigen is currently not known. No per-base quality is available; no much larger clone lies one base away. TCRbeta CDR3 regions were amplified from genomic DNA by means of the immunoSEQ Assay, a bias-controlled multiplex PCR. The original methods were these. The number of nucleated cells in each sample was estimated by amplification of reference gene primers within the assay. To quantify the absolute abundance of each unique TCRbeta CDR3 rearrangement, sequence reads were collapsed and filtered. For each sample, productive Simpson clonality was calculated by taking the square root of Simpson's diversity index across productive rearrangements. This is the immuneACCESS table as TCRdb keeps it, with only in-frame sequences that have V and J called. A part of the clones is gone; compared with another copy, unresolved V genes explain less than half, and the rest is unexplained. V and J calls and clone size are as listed in that table; D and trimming were resolved from the DNA. The table for this sample lists around 160,000 clones; around 84% of them were counted only once. Roughly 5.7% of the sample goes to the ten largest clones.

Participants in the prospective study were enrolled through a virtual design, were aged about 18 to 90 years, and lived in 24 United States geographic areas. In the prospective study, cohorts were assigned on the basis of participant-reported clinical history obtained from a screening survey and a study questionnaire. Exposed participants were defined as having been in contact with someone with a PCR-confirmed or clinician-diagnosed COVID-19 case within 2 weeks of study entry. In the prospective study, mobile phlebotomists collected whole blood, serum and a nasopharyngeal or oropharyngeal swab from each participant. Over a 2-month period, participants in the prospective study had the option of providing additional blood draws and questionnaires. Before DNA extraction, prospective study blood samples were shipped either frozen or at room temperature. From the germline V gene, CDR1 is SGHDN and CDR2 is FVKESK. Unmatched junction bases come to 8, with V trimmed by 4 bases and J by 6 bases. The CDR3 covers 14 residues, taking in both the cysteine and the phenylalanine. The read is trimmed to its CDR3 DNA, 42 bases read in frame from base 1.

The sequencing sample was made of PBMCs or T cells enriched from blood (not recorded which). The V and J genes are TRBV14 and TRBJ1-2, and TRBD1 matches 7 of the central bases. This clonotype originated in a woman between 45 and 60 years old who had been exposed to COVID-19. The DNA sequence is given as TGTGCCAGCAGCCCGACTCCGACAGGGAATGGCTACACCTTC. Its protein reads: CASSPTPTGNGYTF.